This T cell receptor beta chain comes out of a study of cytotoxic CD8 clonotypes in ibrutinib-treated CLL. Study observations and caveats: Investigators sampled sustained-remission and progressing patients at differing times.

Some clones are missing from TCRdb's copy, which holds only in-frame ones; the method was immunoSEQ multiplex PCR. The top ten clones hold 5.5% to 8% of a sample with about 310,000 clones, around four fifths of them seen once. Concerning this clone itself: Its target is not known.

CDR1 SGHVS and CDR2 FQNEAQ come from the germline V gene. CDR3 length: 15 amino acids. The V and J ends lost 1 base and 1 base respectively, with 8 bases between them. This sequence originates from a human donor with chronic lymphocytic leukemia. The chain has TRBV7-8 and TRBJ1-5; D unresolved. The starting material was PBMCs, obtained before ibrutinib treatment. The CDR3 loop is CASSLEPGSNQPQHF. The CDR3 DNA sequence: TGTGCCAGCAGCTTAGAACCAGGCAGCAATCAGCCCCAGCATTTT.